Sequencing of this T cell receptor (beta chain) was carried out in a study of blood T cell repertoires in COVID-19. On the study more broadly: The origin of the acute and convalescent COVID-19 samples was the United States, Italy and Spain. In each case, the material was cDNA or gDNA derived from T cells, B-cell-depleted T cells, or PBMCs.

This CDR3 spans 15 amino acids. Germline V gene sequence: CDR1 SEHNR, CDR2 FQNEAQ (reference sequence). V gave up 6 bases and J gave up 9 bases; unmatched junction bases: 10. Study processing details: Nucleated cell counts were estimated from reference gene primer amplification. TCRdb's table, derived via immunoSEQ multiplex PCR, lists solely in-frame clones and lacks some. V and J calls and clone size are copied from that table; D and trimming were computed from the DNA. The repertoire holds fewer than 250,000 clones, with roughly nine tenths as singletons. Sequences were obtained from peripheral blood. The receptor comes from an older man with acute or convalescent COVID-19. V usage is TRBV7-9 and J usage is TRBJ2-1; 11 bases align to TRBD2. The CDR3 region has the DNA TGTGCCAGCAGTCCCCCCTTTCTAGCGGGAGGTGAGCAGTTCTTC. Translating it yields CASSPPFLAGGEQFF.